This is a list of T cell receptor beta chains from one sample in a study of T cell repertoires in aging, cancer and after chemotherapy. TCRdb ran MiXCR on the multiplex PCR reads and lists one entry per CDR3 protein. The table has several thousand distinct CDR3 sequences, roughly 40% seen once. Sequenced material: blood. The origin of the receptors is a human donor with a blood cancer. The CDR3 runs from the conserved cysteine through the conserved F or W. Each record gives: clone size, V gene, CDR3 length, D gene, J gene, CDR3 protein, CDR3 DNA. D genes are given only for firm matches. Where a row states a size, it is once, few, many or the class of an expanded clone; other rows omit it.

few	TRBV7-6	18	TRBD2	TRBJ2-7	CASSPPRTSGPTRYEQYF	TGTGCCAGCAGTCCTCCGAGGACTAGCGGGCCTACTCGCTACGAGCAGTACTTC
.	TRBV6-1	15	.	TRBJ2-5	CASSGGDRLQETQYF	TGTGCCAGCAGCGGGGGGGACAGACTTCAAGAGACCCAGTACTTC
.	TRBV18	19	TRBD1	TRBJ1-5	CASSPNEARDSNSNQPQHF	TGTGCCAGCTCACCAAACGAGGCCCGGGACAGCAATAGCAATCAGCCCCAGCATTTT
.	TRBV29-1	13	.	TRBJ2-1	CSVEDSSSSEQFF	TGCAGCGTTGAAGATAGTTCCAGTAGCGAGCAGTTCTTC
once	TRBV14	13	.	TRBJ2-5	CASSRLVPETQYF	TGTGCCAGCAGCCGCCTTGTTCCAGAGACCCAGTACTTC
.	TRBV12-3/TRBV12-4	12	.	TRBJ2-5	CASSYGVGTQYF	TGTGCCAGCAGTTACGGAGTGGGGACCCAGTACTTC
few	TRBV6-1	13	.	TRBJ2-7	CASNDPPNYEQYF	TGTGCCAGCAATGATCCTCCGAACTACGAGCAGTACTTC
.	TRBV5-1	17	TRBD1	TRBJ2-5	CASSPETGYGYQETQYF	TGCGCCAGCAGCCCCGAGACAGGGTACGGGTACCAAGAGACCCAGTACTTC
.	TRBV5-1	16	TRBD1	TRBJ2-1	CASSLVGQRSYNEQFF	TGCGCCAGCAGCTTGGTGGGACAGCGCTCCTACAATGAGCAGTTCTTC
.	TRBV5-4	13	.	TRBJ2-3	CASSFPSTDTQYF	TGTGCCAGCAGCTTTCCTAGCACAGATACGCAGTATTTT
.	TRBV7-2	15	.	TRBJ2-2	CASSPGTLYTGELFF	TGTGCCAGCAGCCCCGGGACACTCTACACCGGGGAGCTGTTTTTT
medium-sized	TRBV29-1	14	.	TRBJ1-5	CSVRESGKDQPQHF	TGCAGCGTTCGAGAGTCGGGAAAGGATCAGCCCCAGCATTTT
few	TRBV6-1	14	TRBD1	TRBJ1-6	CASSEWDRDSPLHF	TGTGCCAGCAGTGAATGGGACAGGGATTCACCCCTCCACTTT
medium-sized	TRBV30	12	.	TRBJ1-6	CARGQDNSPLHF	TGTGCTCGGGGGCAGGATAATTCACCCCTCCACTTT
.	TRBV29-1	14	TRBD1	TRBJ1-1	CSVEGKGQGTEAFF	TGCAGCGTTGAAGGAAAAGGACAGGGAACTGAAGCTTTCTTT
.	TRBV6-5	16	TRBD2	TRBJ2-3	CASSYGGEGSGDTQYF	TGTGCCAGCAGTTACGGGGGGGAGGGCTCCGGAGATACGCAGTATTTT
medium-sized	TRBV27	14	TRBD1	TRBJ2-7	CASSRRTGGYEQYF	TGTGCCAGCAGTAGACGGACAGGGGGATACGAGCAGTACTTC
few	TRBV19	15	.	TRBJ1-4	CASSTPKGNNEKLFF	TGTGCCAGTAGTACCCCAAAGGGGAATAATGAAAAACTGTTTTTT
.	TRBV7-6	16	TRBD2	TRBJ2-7	CASSLAGLRSSYEQYF	TGTGCCAGCAGTTTAGCGGGACTGAGGAGCTCCTACGAGCAGTACTTC
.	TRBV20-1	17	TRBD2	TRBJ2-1	CSARDLAGGPNYDEQFF	TGCAGTGCCCGGGACCTAGCGGGAGGGCCGAACTATGATGAGCAGTTCTTC
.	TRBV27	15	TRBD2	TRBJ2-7	CASRKGLAGAHEQYF	TGTGCCAGCAGAAAGGGACTAGCGGGAGCTCACGAGCAGTACTTC
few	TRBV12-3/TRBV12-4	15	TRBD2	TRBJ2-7	CASSSSGRAYYEQYF	TGTGCCAGCAGTTCTAGCGGGAGGGCCTATTACGAGCAGTACTTC
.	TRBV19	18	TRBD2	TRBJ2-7	CASSRSGTSGRSRSEQYF	TGTGCCAGCAGCCGATCTGGGACTAGCGGGAGGTCACGGAGCGAGCAGTACTTC
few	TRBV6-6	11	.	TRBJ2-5	CASSYFETQYF	TGTGCCAGCAGTTACTTTGAGACCCAGTACTTC
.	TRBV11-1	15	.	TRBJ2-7	CASSLGQWGVSEQYF	TGTGCCAGCAGCTTAGGACAGTGGGGGGTCTCCGAGCAGTACTTC
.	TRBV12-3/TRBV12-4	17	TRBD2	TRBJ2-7	CASIGPWGLAGGNEQYF	TGTGCCAGCATTGGGCCGTGGGGACTAGCGGGAGGGAATGAGCAGTACTTC
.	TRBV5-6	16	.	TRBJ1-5	CASSRWAALSNQPQHF	TGTGCCAGCAGCCGCTGGGCTGCCCTTAGCAATCAGCCCCAGCATTTT
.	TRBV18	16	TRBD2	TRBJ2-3	CASSPGTSGSGDTQYF	TGTGCCAGCTCACCTGGGACTAGCGGGAGTGGCGATACGCAGTATTTT
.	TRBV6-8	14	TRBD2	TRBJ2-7	CASTRTSGTYEQYF	TGTGCCAGCACCCGGACTAGCGGGACCTACGAGCAGTACTTC
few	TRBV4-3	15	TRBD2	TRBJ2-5	CASSLGLAGDETQYF	TGCGCCAGCAGCCTGGGACTAGCGGGAGATGAGACCCAGTACTTC
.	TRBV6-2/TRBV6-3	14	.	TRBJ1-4	CASSRDGHNEKLFF	TGTGCCAGCAGCCGGGACGGGCATAATGAAAAACTGTTTTTT
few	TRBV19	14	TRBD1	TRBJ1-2	CASTPTGQFYGYTF	TGTGCCAGTACTCCGACGGGACAGTTCTATGGCTACACCTTC
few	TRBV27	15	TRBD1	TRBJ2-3	CASSYRGPHADTQYF	TGTGCCAGCAGCTACAGGGGCCCACACGCAGATACGCAGTATTTT
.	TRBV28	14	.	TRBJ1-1	CASSSHGTGEEAFF	TGTGCCAGCAGTTCCCACGGTACCGGCGAGGAAGCTTTCTTT
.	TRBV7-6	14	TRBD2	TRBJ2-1	CASTGTSGDNEQFF	TGTGCCAGCACCGGGACTAGCGGAGACAATGAGCAGTTCTTC
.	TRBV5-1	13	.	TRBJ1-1	CASSLRGGTEAFF	TGCGCCAGCAGCTTGCGAGGGGGGACTGAAGCTTTCTTT
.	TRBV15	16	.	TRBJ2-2	CATSRDRISNTGELFF	TGTGCCACCAGCAGAGATCGGATCTCGAACACCGGGGAGCTGTTTTTT
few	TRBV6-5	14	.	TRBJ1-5	CASSLGGKGQPQHF	TGTGCCAGCAGTCTCGGGGGTAAGGGTCAGCCCCAGCATTTT
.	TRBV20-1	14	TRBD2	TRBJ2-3	CSAKMSGGGDTQYF	TGCAGTGCTAAAATGTCGGGGGGGGGCGATACGCAGTATTTT
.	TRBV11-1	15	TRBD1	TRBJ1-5	CASSLGTGTMQPQHF	TGTGCCAGCAGCTTAGGGACAGGGACTATGCAGCCCCAGCATTTT
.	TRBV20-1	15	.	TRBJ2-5	CSARGPTGRRETQYF	TGCAGTGCTAGAGGACCCACGGGGAGGCGGGAGACCCAGTACTTC
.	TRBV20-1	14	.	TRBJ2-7	CSARDNVRGYEQYF	TGCAGTGCTAGAGATAATGTCAGGGGCTACGAGCAGTACTTC
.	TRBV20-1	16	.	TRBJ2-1	CSAPRPRGPSYNEQFF	TGCAGTGCTCCGCGCCCGCGGGGGCCATCCTACAATGAGCAGTTCTTC
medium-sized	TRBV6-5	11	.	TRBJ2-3	CASTLGSRQYF	TGTGCCAGCACCCTCGGATCGAGGCAGTATTTT
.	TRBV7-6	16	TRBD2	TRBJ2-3	CASSLYSGRGINTQYF	TGTGCCAGCAGCTTATACAGCGGGAGAGGTATAAATACGCAGTATTTT
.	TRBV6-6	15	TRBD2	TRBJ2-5	CASSYSGGWQETQYF	TGTGCCAGCAGTTATAGCGGGGGTTGGCAAGAGACCCAGTACTTC
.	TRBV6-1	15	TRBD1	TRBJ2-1	CASNGQGAQDNEQFF	TGTGCCAGCAATGGACAGGGGGCGCAGGACAATGAGCAGTTCTTC
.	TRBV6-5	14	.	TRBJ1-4	CASSLPRANEKLFF	TGTGCCAGCAGTCTACCCCGGGCTAATGAAAAACTGTTTTTT
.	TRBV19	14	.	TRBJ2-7	CASSAQANSYEQYF	TGTGCCAGTAGTGCCCAGGCAAATTCCTACGAGCAGTACTTC
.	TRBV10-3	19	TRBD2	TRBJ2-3	CAISEPDRLAGGPGDTQYF	TGTGCCATCAGTGAACCTGATAGACTAGCGGGAGGGCCGGGAGATACGCAGTATTTT
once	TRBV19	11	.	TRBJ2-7	CASSIDYEQYF	TGTGCCAGTAGCATCGACTACGAGCAGTACTTC
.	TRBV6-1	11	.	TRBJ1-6	CVSKEVSPLHF	TGTGTCAGCAAGGAGGTTTCACCCCTCCACTTT
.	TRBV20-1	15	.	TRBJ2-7	CSARVVGRGSYEQYF	TGCAGTGCTAGAGTGGTCGGGAGAGGCTCCTACGAGCAGTACTTC
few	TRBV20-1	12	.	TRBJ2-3	CSAQHGPDTQYF	TGCAGTGCTCAGCATGGTCCAGATACGCAGTATTTT
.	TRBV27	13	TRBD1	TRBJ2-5	CASSLSTGATQYF	TGTGCCAGCAGTTTATCGACAGGGGCGACCCAGTACTTC
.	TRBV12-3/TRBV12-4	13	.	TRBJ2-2	CASSYRDTGELFF	TGTGCCAGCAGTTACAGAGACACCGGGGAGCTGTTTTTT
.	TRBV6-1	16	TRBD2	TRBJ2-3	CASETLAGGVTDTQYF	TGTGCCAGCGAAACCTTAGCGGGAGGGGTCACAGATACGCAGTATTTT
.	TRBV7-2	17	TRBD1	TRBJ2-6	CASSLGGTGHGANVLTF	TGTGCCAGCAGCTTAGGAGGGACAGGGCACGGGGCCAACGTCCTGACTTTC